The source of this T cell receptor beta chain is a study of shared clonotypes between healthy human individuals. Germline V lookup: CDR1 SGHAT, CDR2 FQNNGV. This CDR3 contains 16 residues. The V end lost 4 bases, the J end lost 7 bases, and 22 bases lay between the germline ends. This clone has only one observation. Clones were sequenced by immunoSEQ multiplex PCR, and TCRdb holds only the in-frame ones, with some missing. The sample records approximately 1,000,000 clones, roughly 80% being singletons. The source material was memory CD4+ T cells from PBMCs. Documented subset: CD45RA-negative fraction. The genes are TRBV11-2 and TRBJ1-2, with a weak D call TRBD1 (5 bases). The sequence came from a man younger than 35 in good health. Some clones in this sample may be carry-over from other donors' samples. The CDR3 nucleotides read TGTGCCAGCAGCTCACCGATGGGACGGCGAAGGGCTGGCTACACCTTC. Translated, it gives CASSSPMGRRRAGYTF.